The present T cell receptor (beta chain) was sequenced within a study of cytomegalovirus exposure and HLA in healthy donors. J was trimmed by 1 base and V by 3 bases; bases with no gene match: 15. The germline gives CDR1 MDHEN, CDR2 SYDVKM. The CDR3 spans 19 residues. General study results and limits: In vitro, three CMV-associated chains proved specific for CMV antigens.

A multiplex PCR was run with 60 Vbeta primers and 13 Jbeta primers. Here immunoSEQ multiplex PCR was the method, and the copy in TCRdb shows in-frame clones only, minus some. The sample lists over 120,000 clones; roughly 10% were seen once. Note on this clone: Antigen: not known.

Sequencing was carried out using PBMCs. The TCR comes from a man aged 50-60 years in good health and CMV-seronegative. The chain has TRBV28 and TRBJ2-3; TRBD2 matches at 8 bases. The CDR3 reads CASSFPAEFGREGTDTQYF. As DNA, the CDR3 is TGTGCCAGCAGTTTTCCCGCGGAGTTTGGGCGGGAGGGCACAGATACGCAGTATTTT.